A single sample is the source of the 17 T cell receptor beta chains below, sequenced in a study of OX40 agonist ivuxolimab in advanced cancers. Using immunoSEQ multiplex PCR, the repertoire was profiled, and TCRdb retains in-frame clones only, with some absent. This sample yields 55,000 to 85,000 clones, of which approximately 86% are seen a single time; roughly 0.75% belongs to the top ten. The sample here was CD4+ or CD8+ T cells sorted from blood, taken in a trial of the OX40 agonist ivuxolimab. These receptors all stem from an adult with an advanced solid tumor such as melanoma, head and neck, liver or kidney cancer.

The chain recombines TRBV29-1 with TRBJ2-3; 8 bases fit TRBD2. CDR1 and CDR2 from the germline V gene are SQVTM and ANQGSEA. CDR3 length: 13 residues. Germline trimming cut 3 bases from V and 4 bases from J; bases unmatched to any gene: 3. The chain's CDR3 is CSVDSGTADTQYF. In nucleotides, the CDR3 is TGCAGCGTTGATAGCGGGACCGCAGATACGCAGTATTTT.

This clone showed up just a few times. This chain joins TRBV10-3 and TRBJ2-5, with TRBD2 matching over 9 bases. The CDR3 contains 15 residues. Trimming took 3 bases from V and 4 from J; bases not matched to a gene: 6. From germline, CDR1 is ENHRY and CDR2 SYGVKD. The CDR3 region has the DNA TGTGCCATCAGTGATAGCGGGAGTCAAGGAGAGACCCAGTACTTC. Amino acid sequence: CAISDSGSQGETQYF.

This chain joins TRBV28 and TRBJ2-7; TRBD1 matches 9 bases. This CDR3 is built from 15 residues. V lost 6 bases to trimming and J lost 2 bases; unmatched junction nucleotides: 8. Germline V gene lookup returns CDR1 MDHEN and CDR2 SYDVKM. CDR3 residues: CASRATGGEAYEQYF. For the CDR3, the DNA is TGTGCCAGCAGGGCAACAGGGGGCGAAGCCTACGAGCAGTACTTC.

As DNA, the CDR3 is TGTGCCACCAGCAGAGATCTGGGACAGGGAGAGACCCAGTACTTC. Translation: CATSRDLGQGETQYF. This chain joins TRBV15 and TRBJ2-5; 9 positions match TRBD1. The J segment lost 4 bases and the V segment lost 0 bases, leaving 3 bases of the junction unmatched. The germline gives CDR1 LNHNV, CDR2 YYDKDF (reference sequence). The CDR3 contains 15 residues.

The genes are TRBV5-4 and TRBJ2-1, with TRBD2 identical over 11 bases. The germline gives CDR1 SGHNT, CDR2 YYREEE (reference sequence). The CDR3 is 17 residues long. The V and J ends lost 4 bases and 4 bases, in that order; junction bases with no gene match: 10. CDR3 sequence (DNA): TGTGCCAGCAGCACCAAGCGACTAGCGGGGTTGTACAATGAGCAGTTCTTC. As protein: CASSTKRLAGLYNEQFF.

The CDR3 nucleotides are TGCGCCAGCAGTGAGTCGGGACTAGCGTACGAGCAGTACTTC. As protein: CASSESGLAYEQYF. The chain uses TRBV10-2 and TRBJ2-7, with 10 nucleotides matching TRBD2. Unmatched junction bases numbered 0, after V lost 0 bases and J lost 4 bases. This CDR3 is built from 14 residues. Germline values: CDR1 WSHSY, CDR2 SAAADI.

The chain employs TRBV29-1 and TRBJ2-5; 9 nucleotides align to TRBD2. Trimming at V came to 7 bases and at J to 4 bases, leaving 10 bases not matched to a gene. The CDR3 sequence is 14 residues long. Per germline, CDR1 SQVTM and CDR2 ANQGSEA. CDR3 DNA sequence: TGCAGCGCCCGAGCGGGAGGCCGGGGAGAGACCCAGTACTTC. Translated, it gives CSARAGGRGETQYF.

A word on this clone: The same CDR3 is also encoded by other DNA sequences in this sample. CDR3 in DNA: TGTGCCAGCAGTGACTCGGGGGATACGCAGTATTTT. Its protein is CASSDSGDTQYF. The V call is TRBV6-4, the J call TRBJ2-3; D remains unclear. Looked up from germline, CDR1 is MRHNA and CDR2 is SNTAGT. The CDR3 is 12 amino acids. The V and J ends lost 0 bases and 6 bases respectively, with 4 bases between them.

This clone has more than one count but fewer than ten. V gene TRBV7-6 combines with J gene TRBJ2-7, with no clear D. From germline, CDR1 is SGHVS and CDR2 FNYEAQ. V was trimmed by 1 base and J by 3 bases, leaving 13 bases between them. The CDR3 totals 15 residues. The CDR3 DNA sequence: TGTGCCAGCAGCTTAGGGCCGGATTTGGTCTACGAGCAGTACTTC. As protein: CASSLGPDLVYEQYF.

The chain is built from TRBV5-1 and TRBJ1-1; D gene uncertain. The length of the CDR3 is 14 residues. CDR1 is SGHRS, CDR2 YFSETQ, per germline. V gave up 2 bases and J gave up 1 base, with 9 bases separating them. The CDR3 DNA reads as TGCGCCAGCAGCTTCGTTGGGGAGAACACTGAAGCTTTCTTT. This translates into CASSFVGENTEAFF.

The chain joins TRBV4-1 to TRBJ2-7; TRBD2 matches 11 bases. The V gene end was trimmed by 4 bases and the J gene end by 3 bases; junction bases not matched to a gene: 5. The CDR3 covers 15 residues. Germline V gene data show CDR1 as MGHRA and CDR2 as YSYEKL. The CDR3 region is CASSRGGTSGYEQYF. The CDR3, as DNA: TGCGCCAGCAGCCGCGGGGGGACTAGCGGCTACGAGCAGTACTTC.

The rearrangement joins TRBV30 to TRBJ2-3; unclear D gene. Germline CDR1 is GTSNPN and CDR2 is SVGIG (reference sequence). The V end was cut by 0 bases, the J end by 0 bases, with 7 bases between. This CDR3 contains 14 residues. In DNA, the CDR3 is TGTGCCTGGAGTGTACACACCAGCACAGATACGCAGTATTTT. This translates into CAWSVHTSTDTQYF.

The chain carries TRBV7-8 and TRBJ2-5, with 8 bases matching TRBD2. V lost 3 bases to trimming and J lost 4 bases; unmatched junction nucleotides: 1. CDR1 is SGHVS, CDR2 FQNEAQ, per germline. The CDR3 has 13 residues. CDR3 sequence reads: CASSLAGGETQYF. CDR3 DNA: TGTGCCAGCAGCTTGGCGGGAGGAGAGACCCAGTACTTC.

The CDR3 sequence: CASSRERETQYF. CDR3 nucleotide sequence: TGTGCCAGCAGTCGGGAAAGGGAGACCCAGTACTTC. This chain joins TRBV7-8 and TRBJ2-5; tentatively, D is TRBD2 (5 bases). Germline V gene lookup returns CDR1 SGHVS and CDR2 FQNEAQ. This CDR3 spans 12 amino acids. V was clipped by 6 bases and J by 5 bases, with 10 bases between them.

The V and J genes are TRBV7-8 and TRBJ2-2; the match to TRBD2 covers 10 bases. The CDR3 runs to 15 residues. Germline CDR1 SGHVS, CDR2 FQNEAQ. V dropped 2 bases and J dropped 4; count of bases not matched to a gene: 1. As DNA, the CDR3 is TGTGCCAGCAGCTTACGGACTAGCGGCACCGGGGAGCTGTTTTTT. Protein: CASSLRTSGTGELFF.

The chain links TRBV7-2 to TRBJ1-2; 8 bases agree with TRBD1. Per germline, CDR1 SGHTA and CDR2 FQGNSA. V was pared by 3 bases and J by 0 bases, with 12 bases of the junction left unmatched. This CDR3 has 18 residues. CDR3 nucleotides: TGTGCCAGCAGCTTCCCACCTGGGGACAGGTTCCCTAACTATGGCTACACCTTC. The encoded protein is CASSFPPGDRFPNYGYTF.

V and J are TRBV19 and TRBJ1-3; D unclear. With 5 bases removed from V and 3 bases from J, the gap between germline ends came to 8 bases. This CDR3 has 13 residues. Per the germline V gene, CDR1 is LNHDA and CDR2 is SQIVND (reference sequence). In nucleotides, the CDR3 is TGTGCCAGTAGTGCAGCGGATGGAAACACCATATATTTT. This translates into CASSAADGNTIYF.